In this sample, the clone carrying this T cell receptor (beta chain) turned up a few times. The target antigen is unknown. Treatment defined: roughly 11-day PBMC culture with coronavirus spike peptide pools or control peptides (ViraFEST assay). After being plated at two million per well, PBMCs were cultured with approximately 9.9 IU/ml IL-2 and about 10 ug/ml peptide pools. Sequencing of the DNA from cultured CD4+ T cells was carried out with the Oncomine TCR Beta short-read assay. TCRdb recomputed calls from the PCR reads with MiXCR, one row per CDR3 protein. The sample lists about 14,000 distinct CDR3 sequences, roughly 80% occurring once. This sample was taken from a study of vaccination and CD4 T cells after COVID-19. About the research overall: Drawing of post-COVID samples took place a median roughly 100 days after diagnosis (range 35 to 161). Treatment of control cultures consisted of a CEFX pool, an HIV-1 Nef pool, or no peptide.

Germline assignment: CDR1 SNHLY and CDR2 FYNNEI. V was trimmed by 7 bases and J by 4 bases, leaving 13 bases between them. The length of the CDR3 is 13 residues. Study-level points and caveats: Looking at convalescent patients, 304 of their 307 vaccine-specific clones were spike mono-reactive.

The sequences come from CD4+ T cells from blood, cultured in vitro, collected after SARS-CoV-2 vaccination. The chain recombines TRBV2 with TRBJ1-2; D ambiguous. The clonotype was recovered from a human donor who received a COVID-19 vaccine. DNA of the CDR3: TGTGCCAGCATTCTGACCACCGTCTATGGCTACACCTTC. This codes for CASILTTVYGYTF.